Reported below is one TCR beta chain. Its antigen is still unknown. The CDR3 has 11 amino acids. Germline V gene data show CDR1 as SQVTM and CDR2 as ANQGSEA. V trimming: 7 bases; J trimming: 13 bases; junction bases outside the gene matches: 9. The data belong to a study of cytomegalovirus exposure and HLA in healthy donors. Study-level findings and limits: Reports showed the classifier diagnosing cytomegalovirus status with high specificity and sensitivity.

Produced via immunoSEQ multiplex PCR; TCRdb's table is partial and in-frame only. The table shows 110,000 to 150,000 clones, with about 95% occurring only once. It was the roughly 130-subject validation cohort, separate from the roughly 700-subject first cohort, to which the donors belonged. This chain connects TRBV29-1 to TRBJ1-4; TRBD1 agrees at 7 bases. The sequenced material came from PBMCs. This sequence was found in a man between 18 and 29 years old in good health and CMV-seropositive. The CDR3 loop reads CSGATGHGLFF. CDR3 DNA: TGCAGCGGCGCGACAGGGCATGGACTGTTTTTT.